The rows below give T cell receptor beta chains drawn from one sample of a study of T-cell reconstitution after alpha-beta-depleted transplantation in children. TCRdb re-derived calls from the PCR reads in MiXCR, one entry per CDR3 protein. In the table there are under 450,000 distinct CDR3 sequences, about 16% of which are singletons. The sequencing here drew on PBMCs, mostly from graft donor cells, taken 360 days after TCRalphabeta/CD19-depleted stem cell transplant. The receptors come from a boy under two years old who had a stem cell transplant for Wiskott-Aldrich syndrome, so the T cells may come from the graft donor. Both conserved end residues are part of each CDR3. The D gene is left open where the match is weak. A row's size may be missing; if present it is once, few, many or a size class.

TRBD2	.	TRBV5-1	TRBJ2-3	CASSWGLAGRSTDTQYF	TGCGCCAGCAGCTGGGGACTAGCGGGGAGAAGCACAGATACGCAGTATTTT
.	.	TRBV20-1	TRBJ1-3	CSASAVTGNTIYF	TGCAGTGCTAGTGCGGTTACTGGAAACACCATATATTTT
TRBD2	.	TRBV6-1	TRBJ2-7	CASSRTSGRSYEQYF	TGTGCCAGCAGTCGGACTAGCGGGCGATCCTACGAGCAGTACTTC
.	.	TRBV4-1	TRBJ2-2	CASSHSPDAANTGELFF	TGCGCCAGCAGCCACAGTCCGGACGCTGCGAACACCGGGGAGCTGTTTTTT
.	.	TRBV29-1	TRBJ2-7	CSVWNPYEQYF	TGCAGCGTGTGGAATCCCTACGAGCAGTACTTC
.	.	TRBV5-1	TRBJ2-7	CASSLLVSSYEQYF	TGCGCCAGCAGCTTGTTGGTAAGCTCCTACGAGCAGTACTTC
TRBD1	.	TRBV24-1	TRBJ2-1	CATSDRDRGRNEQFF	TGTGCCACCAGTGACCGGGACAGGGGGAGGAATGAGCAGTTCTTC
TRBD2	.	TRBV5-6	TRBJ2-1	CASSRDYPHSYNEQFF	TGTGCCAGCAGCCGGGACTACCCGCACTCCTACAATGAGCAGTTCTTC
TRBD2	many	TRBV28	TRBJ2-1	CASSSGGTTLPSSYNEQFF	TGTGCCAGCAGTTCGGGAGGGACTACCCTACCGAGCTCCTACAATGAGCAGTTCTTC
.	few	TRBV12-3/TRBV12-4	TRBJ1-6	CASKGRGARNSPLHF	TGTGCCAGCAAGGGAAGAGGGGCGAGGAATTCACCCCTCCACTTT
TRBD1	few	TRBV24-1	TRBJ2-2	CATSDSTGAGRAKRIGTGELFF	TGTGCCACCAGTGATTCTACAGGGGCGGGTCGGGCCAAGAGGATTGGGACCGGGGAGCTGTTTTTT
.	many	TRBV7-2	TRBJ2-5	CASSLAFRQETQYF	TGTGCCAGCAGCTTAGCGTTTCGTCAAGAGACCCAGTACTTC
.	.	TRBV20-1	TRBJ2-7	CSARDSKQYF	TGCAGTGCTAGAGATAGCAAGCAGTACTTC
.	.	TRBV5-1	TRBJ2-7	CASSGSGPNSYEQYF	TGCGCCAGCTCGGGGTCGGGACCGAACTCCTACGAGCAGTACTTC
.	.	TRBV6-2/TRBV6-3	TRBJ2-7	CASSYFWGKLYEQYF	TGTGCCAGCAGTTACTTCTGGGGCAAACTCTACGAGCAGTACTTC
.	.	TRBV20-1	TRBJ2-7	CSAPGWGKDSYEQYF	TGCAGTGCCCCCGGGTGGGGGAAGGACTCCTACGAGCAGTACTTC
.	once	TRBV20-1	TRBJ2-1	CSASGQGSYNEQFF	TGCAGTGCTTCTGGCCAAGGCTCCTACAATGAGCAGTTCTTC
.	few	TRBV10-3	TRBJ2-7	CAISQPSEIPYEQYF	TGTGCCATCAGTCAACCCAGTGAAATTCCCTACGAGCAGTACTTC
.	few	TRBV27	TRBJ2-1	CASSSGQSSYNEQFF	TGTGCCAGCAGTTCCGGACAGAGCTCCTACAATGAGCAGTTCTTC
.	few	TRBV20-1	TRBJ1-2	CSASVTGSNYGYTF	TGCAGTGCTAGTGTTACAGGTTCTAACTATGGCTACACCTTC
.	many	TRBV5-1	TRBJ2-5	CASSGVQETQYF	TGCGCCAGCAGTGGGGTCCAAGAGACCCAGTACTTC
.	.	TRBV3-1	TRBJ1-2	CASSPDGIYGYTF	TGTGCCAGCAGCCCCGACGGGATCTATGGCTACACCTTC
TRBD2	.	TRBV5-1	TRBJ2-3	CASHGLARTDTQYF	TGCGCCAGCCATGGACTAGCACGCACAGATACGCAGTATTTT
.	.	TRBV3-1	TRBJ2-5	CASSQRRGRGEETQYF	TGTGCCAGCAGCCAACGGCGGGGGAGGGGGGAAGAGACCCAGTACTTC
TRBD2	few	TRBV3-1	TRBJ2-1	CASSRKAGGHNEQFF	TGTGCCAGCAGCCGGAAAGCGGGGGGGCACAATGAGCAGTTCTTC
TRBD1	few	TRBV12-3/TRBV12-4	TRBJ2-2	CASSPDRGRTGELFF	TGTGCCAGCAGTCCAGACAGGGGTCGAACCGGGGAGCTGTTTTTT
.	many	TRBV29-1	TRBJ2-1	CSVLHPGIEQFF	TGCAGCGTTTTGCACCCAGGGATTGAGCAGTTCTTC
TRBD2	many	TRBV5-1	TRBJ2-3	CASRLRGGLTDTQYF	TGCGCCAGCAGACTCCGCGGGGGTCTCACAGATACGCAGTATTTT
.	few	TRBV20-1	TRBJ2-7	CSARNPSHYEQYF	TGCAGTGCTAGAAACCCCTCCCACTACGAGCAGTACTTC
.	.	TRBV5-1	TRBJ2-1	CASSLVWNNEQFF	TGCGCCAGCAGCTTGGTGTGGAACAATGAGCAGTTCTTC
.	.	TRBV7-9	TRBJ2-3	CASSLFVWRATDTQYF	TGTGCCAGCAGCTTATTCGTATGGCGGGCCACAGATACGCAGTATTTT
.	.	TRBV20-1	TRBJ2-6	CSASRLRDKNFSGANVLTF	TGCAGTGCTAGCCGACTCCGGGACAAGAATTTCTCTGGGGCCAACGTCCTGACTTTC
TRBD2	few	TRBV5-1	TRBJ2-3	CASSLETSLSDTQYF	TGCGCCAGCAGCTTAGAGACTAGCTTGAGTGATACGCAGTATTTT
TRBD2	few	TRBV28	TRBJ2-1	CASSFRFGGGNRDEQFF	TGTGCCAGCAGTTTTCGATTTGGGGGAGGGAATAGGGATGAGCAGTTCTTC
.	few	TRBV10-2	TRBJ2-7	CASSVPTGSPYEQYF	TGCGCCAGCAGTGTACCTACAGGGTCACCCTACGAGCAGTACTTC
TRBD2	.	TRBV5-1	TRBJ2-5	CASSQRGAGETQYF	TGCGCCAGCAGCCAGCGGGGGGCCGGGGAGACCCAGTACTTC
TRBD2	few	TRBV9	TRBJ2-1	CASSVEIAGGLYNEQFF	TGTGCCAGCAGCGTAGAGATTGCGGGAGGGCTCTACAATGAGCAGTTCTTC
.	few	TRBV4-3	TRBJ2-7	CASSQDLSPRVHYEQYF	TGCGCCAGCAGCCAAGATCTCTCTCCCCGAGTCCACTACGAGCAGTACTTC
.	few	TRBV9	TRBJ1-1	CASSVSPRGSETEAFF	TGTGCCAGCAGCGTATCACCCCGGGGGTCCGAAACTGAAGCTTTCTTT
.	.	TRBV9	TRBJ2-3	CASSPGRYTDTQYF	TGTGCCAGCAGCCCGGGCCGGTACACAGATACGCAGTATTTT
TRBD1	many	TRBV12-3/TRBV12-4	TRBJ2-5	CASSVRTGQETQYF	TGTGCCAGCAGTGTACGGACAGGGCAAGAGACCCAGTACTTC
TRBD1	few	TRBV6-5	TRBJ2-3	CASSYSPKQGASTDTQYF	TGTGCCAGCAGTTACTCCCCAAAACAGGGGGCTAGCACAGATACGCAGTATTTT
.	few	TRBV20-1	TRBJ2-6	CSAVTGYSGANVLTF	TGCAGTGCTGTCACAGGTTACTCTGGGGCCAACGTCCTGACTTTC
.	few	TRBV12-3/TRBV12-4	TRBJ2-3	CASSLDFRLGVISTDTQYF	TGTGCCAGCAGTTTAGACTTCAGGCTTGGGGTCATAAGCACAGATACGCAGTATTTT
TRBD2	few	TRBV24-1	TRBJ2-1	CATSDSRTSGSYNEQFF	TGTGCCACCAGTGACAGTAGGACTAGCGGTTCCTACAATGAGCAGTTCTTC